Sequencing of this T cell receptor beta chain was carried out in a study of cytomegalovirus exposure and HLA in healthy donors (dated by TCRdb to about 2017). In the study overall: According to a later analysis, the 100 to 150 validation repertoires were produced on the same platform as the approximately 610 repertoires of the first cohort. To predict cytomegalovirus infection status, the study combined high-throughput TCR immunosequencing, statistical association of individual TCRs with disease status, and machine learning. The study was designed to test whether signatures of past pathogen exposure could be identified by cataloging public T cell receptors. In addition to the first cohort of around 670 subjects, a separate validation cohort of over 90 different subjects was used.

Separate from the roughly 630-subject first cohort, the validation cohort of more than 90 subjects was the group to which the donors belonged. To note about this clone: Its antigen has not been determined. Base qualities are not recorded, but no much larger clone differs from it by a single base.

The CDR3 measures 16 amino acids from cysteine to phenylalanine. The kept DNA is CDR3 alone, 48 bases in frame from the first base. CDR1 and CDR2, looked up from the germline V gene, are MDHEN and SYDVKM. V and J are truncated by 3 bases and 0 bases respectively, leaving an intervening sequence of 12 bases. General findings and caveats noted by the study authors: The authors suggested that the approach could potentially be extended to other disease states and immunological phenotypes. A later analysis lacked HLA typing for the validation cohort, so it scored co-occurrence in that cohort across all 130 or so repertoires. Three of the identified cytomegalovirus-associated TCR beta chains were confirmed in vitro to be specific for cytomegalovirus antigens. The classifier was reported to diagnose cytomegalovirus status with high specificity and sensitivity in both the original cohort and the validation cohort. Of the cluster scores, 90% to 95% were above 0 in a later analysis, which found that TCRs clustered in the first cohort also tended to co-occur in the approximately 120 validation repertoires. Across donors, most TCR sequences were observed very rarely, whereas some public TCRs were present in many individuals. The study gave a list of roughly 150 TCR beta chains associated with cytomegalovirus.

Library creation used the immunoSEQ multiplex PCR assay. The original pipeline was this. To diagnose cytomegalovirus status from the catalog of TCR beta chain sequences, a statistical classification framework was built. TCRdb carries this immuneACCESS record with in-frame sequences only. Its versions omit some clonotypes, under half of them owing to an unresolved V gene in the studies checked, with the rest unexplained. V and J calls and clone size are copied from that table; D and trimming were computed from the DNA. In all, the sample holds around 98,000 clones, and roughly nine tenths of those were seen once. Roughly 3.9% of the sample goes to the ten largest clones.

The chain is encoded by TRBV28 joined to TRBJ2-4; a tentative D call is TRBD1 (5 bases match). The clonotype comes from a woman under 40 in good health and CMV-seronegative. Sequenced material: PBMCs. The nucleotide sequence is TGTGCCAGCAGTTTGGGGCCCCACCAAGCCAAAAACATTCAGTACTTC. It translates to CASSLGPHQAKNIQYF.